This entry features one T cell receptor beta chain sequence. Its antigen is not known. This sample was taken from a study of cytotoxic CD8 clonotypes in ibrutinib-treated CLL. Looking at the study overall: Median treatment time before response sampling was approximately 11 months, range 6 to 36.

Study outcomes and limitations: Sustained-remission and progressing patients diverged in sampling times.

Repertoires were generated with immunoSEQ multiplex PCR, while TCRdb's copy carries only in-frame clones and drops some. The table shows about 130,000 clones, with 80% to 90% occurring only once. V lost 0 bases and J lost 5, with 5 bases in between. CDR1 SGHRS and CDR2 YFSETQ come from the germline V gene. The CDR3 contains 13 residues. Sequences were derived from PBMCs, sampled after 24 months of ibrutinib treatment. The chain uses TRBV5-1 and TRBJ2-2; D gene uncertain. The receptor was isolated from a human donor with chronic lymphocytic leukemia. The CDR3 sequence is CASSLGVTGELFF. The CDR3 DNA follows: TGCGCCAGCAGCTTGGGGGTTACCGGGGAGCTGTTTTTT.